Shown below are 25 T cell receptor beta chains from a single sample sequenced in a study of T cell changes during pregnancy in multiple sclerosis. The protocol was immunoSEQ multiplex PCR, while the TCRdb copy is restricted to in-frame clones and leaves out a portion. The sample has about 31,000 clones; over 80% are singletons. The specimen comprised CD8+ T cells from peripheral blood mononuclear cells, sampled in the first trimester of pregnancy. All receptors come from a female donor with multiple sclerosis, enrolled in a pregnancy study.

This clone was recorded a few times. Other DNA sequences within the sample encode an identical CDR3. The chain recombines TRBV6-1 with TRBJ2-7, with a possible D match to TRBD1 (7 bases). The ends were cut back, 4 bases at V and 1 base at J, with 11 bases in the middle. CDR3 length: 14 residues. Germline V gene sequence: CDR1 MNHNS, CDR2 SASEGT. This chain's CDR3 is CASSARGASYEQYF. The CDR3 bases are TGTGCCAGCAGTGCCAGGGGGGCTTCCTACGAGCAGTACTTC.

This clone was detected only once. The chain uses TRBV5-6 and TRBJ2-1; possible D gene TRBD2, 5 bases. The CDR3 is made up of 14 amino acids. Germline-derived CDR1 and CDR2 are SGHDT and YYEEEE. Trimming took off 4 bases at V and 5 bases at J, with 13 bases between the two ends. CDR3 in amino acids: CASSLGGRDNEQFF. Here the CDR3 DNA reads TGTGCCAGCAGCCTAGGAGGACGGGACAATGAGCAGTTCTTC.

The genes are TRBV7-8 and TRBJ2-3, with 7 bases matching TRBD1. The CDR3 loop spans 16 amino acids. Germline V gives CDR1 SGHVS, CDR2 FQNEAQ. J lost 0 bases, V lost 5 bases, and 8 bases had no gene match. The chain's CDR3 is CASSPWTGPSTDTQYF. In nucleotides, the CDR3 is TGTGCCAGCAGCCCGTGGACAGGACCTAGCACAGATACGCAGTATTTT.

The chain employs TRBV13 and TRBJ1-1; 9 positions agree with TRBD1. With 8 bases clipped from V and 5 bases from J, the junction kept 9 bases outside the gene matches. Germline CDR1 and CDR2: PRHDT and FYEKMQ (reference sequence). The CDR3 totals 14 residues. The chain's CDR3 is CASRPGTGQTEAFF. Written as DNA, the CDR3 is TGTGCCAGCCGACCTGGGACAGGGCAGACTGAAGCTTTCTTT.

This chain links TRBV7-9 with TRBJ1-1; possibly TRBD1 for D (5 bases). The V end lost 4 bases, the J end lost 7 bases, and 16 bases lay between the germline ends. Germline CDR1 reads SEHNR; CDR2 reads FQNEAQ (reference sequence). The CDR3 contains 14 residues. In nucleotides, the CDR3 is TGTGCCAGCAGCTCGACCCACGGGGGGATTGAAGCTTTCTTT. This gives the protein CASSSTHGGIEAFF.

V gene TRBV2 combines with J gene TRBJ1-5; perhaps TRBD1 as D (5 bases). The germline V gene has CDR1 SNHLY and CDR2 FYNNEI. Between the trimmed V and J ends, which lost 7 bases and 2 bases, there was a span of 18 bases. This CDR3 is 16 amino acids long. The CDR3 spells CASNENPGGGNQPQHF. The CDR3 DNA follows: TGTGCCAGCAATGAGAACCCGGGGGGGGGCAATCAGCCCCAGCATTTT.

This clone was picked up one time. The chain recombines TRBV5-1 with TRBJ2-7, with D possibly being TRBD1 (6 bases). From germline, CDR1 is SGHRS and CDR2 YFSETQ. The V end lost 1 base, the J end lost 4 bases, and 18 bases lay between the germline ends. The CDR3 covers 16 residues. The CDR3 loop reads CASSLRDTLSGYEQYF. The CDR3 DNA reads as TGCGCCAGCAGCTTGCGGGACACACTGTCAGGGTACGAGCAGTACTTC.

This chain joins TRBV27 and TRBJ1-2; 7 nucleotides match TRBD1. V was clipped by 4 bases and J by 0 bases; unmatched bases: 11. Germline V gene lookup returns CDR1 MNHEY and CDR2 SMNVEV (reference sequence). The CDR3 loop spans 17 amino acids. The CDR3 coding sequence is TGTGCCAGCAGTTCCCATATCGAAGGACAGGCTAACTATGGCTACACCTTC. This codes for CASSSHIEGQANYGYTF.

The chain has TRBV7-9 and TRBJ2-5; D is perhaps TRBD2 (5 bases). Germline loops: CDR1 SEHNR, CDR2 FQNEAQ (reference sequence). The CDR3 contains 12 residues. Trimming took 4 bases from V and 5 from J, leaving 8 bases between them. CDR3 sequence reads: CASSWTGETQYF. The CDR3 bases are TGTGCCAGCAGCTGGACGGGGGAGACCCAGTACTTC.

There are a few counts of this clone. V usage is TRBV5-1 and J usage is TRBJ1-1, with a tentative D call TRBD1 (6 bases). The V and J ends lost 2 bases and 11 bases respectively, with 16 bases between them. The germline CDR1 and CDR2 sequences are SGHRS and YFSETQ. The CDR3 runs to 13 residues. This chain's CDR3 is CASSLGQPGGAFF. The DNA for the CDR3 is TGCGCCAGCAGCTTAGGACAGCCGGGAGGGGCTTTCTTT.

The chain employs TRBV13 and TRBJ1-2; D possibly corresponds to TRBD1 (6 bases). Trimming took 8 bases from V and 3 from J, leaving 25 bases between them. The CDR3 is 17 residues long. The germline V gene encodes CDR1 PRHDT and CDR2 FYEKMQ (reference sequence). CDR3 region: CASPGQGRFSSDYGYTF. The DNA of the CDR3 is TGTGCCAGCCCGGGTCAGGGGCGCTTCTCATCGGACTATGGCTACACCTTC. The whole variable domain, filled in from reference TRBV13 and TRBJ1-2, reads AAGVIQSPRHLIKEKRETATLKCYPIPRHDTVYWYQQGPGQDPQFLISFYEKMQSDKGSIPDRFSAQQFSDYHSELNMSSLELGDSALYFCASPGQGRFSSDYGYTFGSGTRLTVV.

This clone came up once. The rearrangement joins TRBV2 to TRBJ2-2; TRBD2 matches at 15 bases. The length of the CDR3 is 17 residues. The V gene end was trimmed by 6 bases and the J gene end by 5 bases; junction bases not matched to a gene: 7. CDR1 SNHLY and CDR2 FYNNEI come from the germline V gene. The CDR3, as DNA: TGTGCCAGCAGGGGACTAGCGGGAGGTTCCCAGACCGGGGAGCTGTTTTTT. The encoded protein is CASRGLAGGSQTGELFF.

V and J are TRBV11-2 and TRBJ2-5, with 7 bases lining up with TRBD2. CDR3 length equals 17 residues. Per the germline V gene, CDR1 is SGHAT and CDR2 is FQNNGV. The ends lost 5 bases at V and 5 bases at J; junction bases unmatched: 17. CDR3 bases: TGTGCCAGCAGCCTCTCCCTCGGGCGGGAGAAAGGGGAGACCCAGTACTTC. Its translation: CASSLSLGREKGETQYF.

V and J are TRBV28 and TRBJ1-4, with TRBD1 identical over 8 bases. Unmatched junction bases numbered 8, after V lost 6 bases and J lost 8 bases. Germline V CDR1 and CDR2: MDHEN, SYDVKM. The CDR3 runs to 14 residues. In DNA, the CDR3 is TGTGCCAGCAGCCTTCAGGGGGCGGGGGAAAAACTGTTTTTT. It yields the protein CASSLQGAGEKLFF.

CDR3 residues: CASTEWESNQPQHF. The CDR3 nucleotides are TGTGCCAGCACCGAGTGGGAGAGCAATCAGCCCCAGCATTTT. This rearrangement joins TRBV5-8 to TRBJ1-5; no definite D call. V shed 6 bases and J shed 1 base, with 11 bases lying between them. The CDR3 is 14 amino acids. The germline V gene encodes CDR1 SGHTS and CDR2 YDEGEE.

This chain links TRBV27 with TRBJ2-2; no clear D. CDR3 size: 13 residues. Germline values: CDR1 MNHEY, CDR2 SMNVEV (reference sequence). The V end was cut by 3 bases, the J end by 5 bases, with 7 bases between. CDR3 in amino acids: CASSLSRTGELFF. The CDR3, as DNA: TGTGCCAGCAGTTTGAGTCGGACCGGGGAGCTGTTTTTT.

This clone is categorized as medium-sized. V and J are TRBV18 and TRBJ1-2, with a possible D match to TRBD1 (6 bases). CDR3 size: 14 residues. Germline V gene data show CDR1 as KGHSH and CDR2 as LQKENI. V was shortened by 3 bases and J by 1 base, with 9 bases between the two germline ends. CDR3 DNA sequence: TGTGCCAGCTCACCCGGACAGCTTAACTATGGCTACACCTTC. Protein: CASSPGQLNYGYTF.

CDR3 loop: CASSESETGAAYEQYF. The CDR3 DNA reads as TGTGCCAGCAGTGAAAGTGAGACAGGCGCAGCCTACGAGCAGTACTTC. V gene TRBV2 combines with J gene TRBJ2-7; tentative D call: TRBD1 (6 bases). Trimming stripped 2 bases from V and 2 bases from J, with 16 bases between. Germline V gives CDR1 SNHLY, CDR2 FYNNEI. There are 16 residues in the CDR3. Filled out from reference TRBV2 and TRBJ2-7, the complete variable domain reads EPEVTQTPSHQVTQMGQEVILRCVPISNHLYFYWYRQILGQKVEFLVSFYNNEISEKSEIFDDQFSVERPDGSNFTLKIRSTKLEDSAMYFCASSESETGAAYEQYFGPGTRLTVT.

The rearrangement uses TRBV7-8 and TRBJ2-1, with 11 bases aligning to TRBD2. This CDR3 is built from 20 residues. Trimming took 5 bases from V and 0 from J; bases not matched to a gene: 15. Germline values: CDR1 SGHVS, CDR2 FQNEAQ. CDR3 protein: CASSPLAGGRIIGSYNEQFF. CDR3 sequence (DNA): TGTGCCAGCAGCCCGTTAGCGGGGGGGCGGATTATTGGCTCCTACAATGAGCAGTTCTTC.

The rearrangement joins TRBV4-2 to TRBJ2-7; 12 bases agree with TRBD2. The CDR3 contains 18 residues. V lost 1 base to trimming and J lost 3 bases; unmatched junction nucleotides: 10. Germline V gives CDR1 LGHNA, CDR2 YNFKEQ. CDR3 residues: CASSQAPLAGGISYEQYF. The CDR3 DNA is TGTGCCAGCAGCCAAGCCCCCCTAGCGGGAGGGATTAGCTACGAGCAGTACTTC.

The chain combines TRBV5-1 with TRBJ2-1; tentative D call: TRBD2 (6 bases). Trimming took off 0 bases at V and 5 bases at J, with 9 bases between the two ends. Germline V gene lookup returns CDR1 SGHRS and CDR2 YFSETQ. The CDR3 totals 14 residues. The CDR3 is CASSLAPGDNEQFF. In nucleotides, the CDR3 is TGCGCCAGCAGCTTGGCCCCGGGAGACAATGAGCAGTTCTTC.

In DNA form, the CDR3 reads TGTGCCAGCAGCTTGGATCACAGGGGTGCCACTGAAGCTTTCTTT. The encoded protein is CASSLDHRGATEAFF. This chain connects TRBV7-6 to TRBJ1-1, with 7 bases fitting TRBD1. CDR1 and CDR2 (germline): SGHVS, FNYEAQ. The junction had 8 bases not matched to a gene; V was cut back by 3 bases and J by 4 bases. The CDR3 length is 15 residues.

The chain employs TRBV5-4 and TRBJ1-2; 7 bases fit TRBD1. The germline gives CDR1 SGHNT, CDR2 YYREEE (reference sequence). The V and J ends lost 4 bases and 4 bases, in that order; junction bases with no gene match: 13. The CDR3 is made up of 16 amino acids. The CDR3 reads CASSGEQGTPSYGYTF. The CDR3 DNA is TGTGCCAGCAGCGGCGAACAGGGGACGCCTAGCTATGGCTACACCTTC.

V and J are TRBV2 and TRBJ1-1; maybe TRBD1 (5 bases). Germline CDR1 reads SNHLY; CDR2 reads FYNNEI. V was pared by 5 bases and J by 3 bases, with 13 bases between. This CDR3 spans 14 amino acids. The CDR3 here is CASSSGGEDTEAFF. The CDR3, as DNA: TGTGCCAGCAGTTCGGGGGGAGAGGACACTGAAGCTTTCTTT. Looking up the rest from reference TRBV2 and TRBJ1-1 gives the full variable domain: EPEVTQTPSHQVTQMGQEVILRCVPISNHLYFYWYRQILGQKVEFLVSFYNNEISEKSEIFDDQFSVERPDGSNFTLKIRSTKLEDSAMYFCASSSGGEDTEAFFGQGTRLTVV.

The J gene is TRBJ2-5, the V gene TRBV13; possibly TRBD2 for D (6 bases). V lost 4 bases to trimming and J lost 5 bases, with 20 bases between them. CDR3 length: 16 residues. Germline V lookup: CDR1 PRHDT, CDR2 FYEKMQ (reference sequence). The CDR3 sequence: CASSYSSDEPPETQYF. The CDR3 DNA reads TGTGCCAGCAGCTACTCTAGCGACGAGCCCCCTGAGACCCAGTACTTC.